The 17 T cell receptor beta chains presented below share a single source sample, sequenced in a study of blood T cell repertoires in COVID-19. TCRdb's table, derived via immunoSEQ multiplex PCR, lists solely in-frame clones and lacks some. The sample consists of under 300,000 clones, around 83% of them appearing once. The sequenced material came from peripheral blood. The receptors shown here come from a woman aged 60-70 years with active or convalescent COVID-19.

In its sample, this clone was seen a few times. The CDR3: CATSRTGGTGSYGYTF. As DNA, the CDR3 is TGTGCCACCAGCAGAACAGGCGGGACAGGGTCTTATGGCTACACCTTC. The V and J genes are TRBV15 and TRBJ1-2; 9 nucleotides agree with TRBD1. With V trimmed by 2 bases and J by 5 bases, 9 bases remained unmatched. The CDR3 contains 16 residues. Germline CDR1 reads LNHNV; CDR2 reads YYDKDF (reference sequence). Looking up the rest from reference TRBV15 and TRBJ1-2 gives the full variable domain: DAMVIQNPRYQVTQFGKPVTLSCSQTLNHNVMYWYQQKSSQAPKLLFHYYDKDFNNEADTPDNFQSRRPNTSFCFLDIRSPGLGDTAMYLCATSRTGGTGSYGYTFGSGTRLTVV.

There are a few counts of this clone. This chain joins TRBV27 and TRBJ2-7; TRBD1 agrees at 7 bases. The trim removed 5 bases at V and 7 bases at J, leaving 11 bases unmatched. CDR3 length equals 14 residues. Per germline, CDR1 MNHEY and CDR2 SMNVEV (reference sequence). The CDR3 nucleotides read TGTGCCAGCAGTGCGTCCCGGGACAGAGGGGAGCAGTACTTC. Encoded protein: CASSASRDRGEQYF.

The CDR3 loop is CASSLGGSRRTDTQYF. CDR3 bases: TGTGCCAGCAGCTTAGGCGGTAGCCGCCGCACAGATACGCAGTATTTT. The chain carries TRBV11-2 and TRBJ2-3; D is unclear. The CDR3 has 16 residues. CDR1 is SGHAT and CDR2 is FQNNGV in the germline V gene. V dropped 1 base and J dropped 1 base, with 12 bases sitting between them. The full variable domain, its missing parts supplied by reference TRBV11-2 and TRBJ2-3, is EAGVAQSPRYKIIEKRQSVAFWCNPISGHATLYWYQQILGQGPKLLIQFQNNGVVDDSQLPKDRFSAERLKGVDSTLKIQPAKLEDSAVYLCASSLGGSRRTDTQYFGPGTRLTVL.

The V and J genes are TRBV29-1 and TRBJ1-2; TRBD1 is a possible D gene (6 bases). Trimming cost V 7 bases and J 7 bases, with 16 bases left between them. CDR3 length: 12 amino acids. In germline, CDR1 is SQVTM, CDR2 ANQGSEA. The CDR3 sequence is CSAHGGGFGYTF. The CDR3 DNA follows: TGCAGCGCCCACGGGGGGGGCTTTGGCTACACCTTC. Together with reference TRBV29-1 and TRBJ1-2, the CDR3 gives the full variable domain: SAVISQKPSRDICQRGTSLTIQCQVDSQVTMMFWYRQQPGQSLTLIATANQGSEATYESGFVIDKFPISRPNLTFSTLTVSNMSPEDSSIYLCSAHGGGFGYTFGSGTRLTVV.

CDR3 sequence (DNA): TGTGCCTGGAGTACGGGTGTCCAAGAGACCCAGTACTTC. Translation: CAWSTGVQETQYF. The rearrangement links TRBV30 to TRBJ2-5; D not certain. The CDR3 runs to 13 residues. CDR1 is GTSNPN, CDR2 SVGIG, per germline (reference sequence). Trimming stripped 2 bases from V and 1 base from J, with 8 bases between.

This chain joins TRBV9 and TRBJ1-6; D not certain. The CDR3 spans 13 residues. Germline CDR1 is SGDLS and CDR2 is YYNGEE. The V end was cut by 10 bases, the J end by 10 bases, with 18 bases between. CDR3 nucleotide sequence: TGTGCCCCAAGTGGGGAAGGAGGGTCACCCCTCCACTTT. Translating it yields CAPSGEGGSPLHF.

V and J are TRBV27 and TRBJ1-1, with 7 bases that match TRBD1. The CDR3 is 14 amino acids. Germline V gene data show CDR1 as MNHEY and CDR2 as SMNVEV (reference sequence). V dropped 7 bases and J dropped 1; count of bases not matched to a gene: 6. CDR3 sequence: CASTPTGRNTEAFF. The CDR3 DNA is TGTGCCAGCACTCCGACAGGGCGGAACACTGAAGCTTTCTTT.

The genes are TRBV5-1 and TRBJ2-3, with D tentatively TRBD2 (5 bases). The V end lost 2 bases, the J end lost 6 bases, and 16 bases lay between the germline ends. The germline CDR1 and CDR2 sequences are SGHRS and YFSETQ. This CDR3 contains 15 residues. The CDR3 here is CASSLSGPSWDTQYF. The CDR3 nucleotides read TGCGCCAGCAGCTTAAGCGGACCATCGTGGGATACGCAGTATTTT.

The chain links TRBV7-2 to TRBJ2-3; D may be TRBD1 (6 bases). Germline CDR1 reads SGHTA; CDR2 reads FQGNSA. V lost 1 base and J lost 2, with 10 bases in between. CDR3 length: 15 amino acids. The CDR3 loop is CASSLGPGATDTQYF. The CDR3 coding sequence is TGTGCCAGCAGCTTAGGCCCAGGGGCCACAGATACGCAGTATTTT. Based on the CDR3 plus reference TRBV7-2 and TRBJ2-3, the full variable domain is GAGVSQSPSNKVTEKGKDVELRCDPISGHTALYWYRQSLGQGLEFLIYFQGNSAPDKSGLPSDRFSAERTGGSVSTLTIQRTQQEDSAVYLCASSLGPGATDTQYFGPGTRLTVL.

The chain joins TRBV5-4 to TRBJ1-2; D remains unclear. Germline V CDR1 and CDR2: SGHNT, YYREEE (reference sequence). Trimming left V 0 bases short and J 5 bases short, with 11 bases between. The CDR3 has 14 residues. This chain's CDR3 is CASSLDVGYYGYTF. DNA of the CDR3: TGTGCCAGCAGCTTGGATGTGGGCTATTATGGCTACACCTTC. The full variable domain, its missing parts supplied by reference TRBV5-4 and TRBJ1-2, is ETGVTQSPTHLIKTRGQQVTLRCSSQSGHNTVSWYQQALGQGPQFIFQYYREEENGRGNFPPRFSGLQFPNYSSELNVNALELDDSALYLCASSLDVGYYGYTFGSGTRLTVV.

The chain joins TRBV23-1 to TRBJ1-2, with 7 bases matching TRBD1. Being an ORF, TRBV23-1 has a function that is uncertain. V shed 6 bases, J shed 6 bases, and the junction held 4 bases outside the gene matches. The CDR3 is 12 amino acids. The CDR3 sequence: CASRPGTDGYTF. The CDR3 nucleotides are TGCGCCAGCAGACCCGGGACAGATGGCTACACCTTC.

The table lists this clone with a count of one. V gene TRBV12-3 or TRBV12-4 combines with J gene TRBJ1-1, with D maybe TRBD1 (5 bases). The V end lost 8 bases, the J end lost 5 bases, and 15 bases lay between the germline ends. This CDR3 is built from 13 residues. As DNA, the CDR3 is TGTGCCAGCTGCGCCCAGGGTGTGACTGAAGCTTTCTTT. Amino acid sequence: CASCAQGVTEAFF.

This sequence joins TRBV5-4 and TRBJ1-2; 9 bases are a match to TRBD1. V dropped 4 bases and J dropped 0; count of bases not matched to a gene: 16. This CDR3 is built from 19 residues. The germline V gene encodes CDR1 SGHNT and CDR2 YYREEE (reference sequence). CDR3: CASSRGMGTGRWTNYGYTF. The CDR3 DNA is TGTGCCAGCAGCCGGGGGATGGGGACAGGGCGGTGGACTAACTATGGCTACACCTTC.

This clone has a single count. The chain couples TRBV25-1 to TRBJ2-1, with D maybe TRBD2 (6 bases). The V gene lost 2 bases and the J gene lost 5 bases, with 10 bases spanning the gap. This CDR3 has 14 amino acids. Germline CDR1 MGHDK, CDR2 SYGVNS. The CDR3 spells CASSERETHNEQFF. The CDR3 bases are TGTGCCAGCAGTGAACGGGAGACACACAATGAGCAGTTCTTC.

This rearrangement joins TRBV5-8 to TRBJ1-3; no reliable D call. Trimming took off 1 base at V and 7 bases at J, with 12 bases between the two ends. Germline V gives CDR1 SGHTS, CDR2 YDEGEE. The CDR3 sequence is 14 residues long. The CDR3 spells CASSLIGLRNTIYF. CDR3 sequence (DNA): TGTGCCAGCAGCTTGATCGGGTTAAGGAACACCATATATTTT.

This clone appeared once. The chain employs TRBV5-6 and TRBJ1-2; D is perhaps TRBD1 (6 bases). The CDR3 spans 15 residues. Trimming left V 3 bases short and J 2 bases short, with 14 bases between. Per germline, CDR1 SGHDT and CDR2 YYEEEE. The chain's CDR3 is CASSSIMGANYGYTF. The CDR3 coding sequence is TGTGCCAGCAGCTCTATTATGGGGGCAAACTATGGCTACACCTTC.

The gene calls are TRBV27 and TRBJ2-1; possibly TRBD2 for D (7 bases). Between the trimmed V and J ends, which lost 2 bases and 1 base, there was a span of 9 bases. The CDR3 length is 15 residues. Germline CDR1 MNHEY, CDR2 SMNVEV (reference sequence). The CDR3 is CASSLAGASYNEQFF. DNA for the CDR3: TGTGCCAGCAGTTTAGCGGGGGCTTCCTACAATGAGCAGTTCTTC.